These T cell receptor beta chains were read from a single sample in a study of T cells in Graves' hyperthyroidism and ophthalmopathy. In TCRdb, the multiplex PCR reads were re-called with MiXCR into one record per CDR3 protein. This sample has approximately 430,000 distinct CDR3 sequences, with under 15% found just once. The sample consisted of blood. All receptors come from a young man with Graves' ophthalmopathy. Each CDR3 is given with its conserved first and last residue. A D gene is named only where the DNA matches it firmly. Clone size is not always given. Where it is, it says once, few, many or a class for expanded clones.

d_call: TRBD1; clone_size: -; j_call: TRBJ2-2; v_call: TRBV12-3/TRBV12-4; cdr3_aa: CASSKIPPDRGLFATGELFF; cdr3_nt: TGTGCCAGCAGTAAAATCCCCCCGGACAGGGGGCTGTTCGCAACCGGGGAGCTGTTTTTT
d_call: TRBD2; clone_size: many; j_call: TRBJ2-7; v_call: TRBV4-2; cdr3_aa: CASSQGLAGGTYEQYF; cdr3_nt: TGTGCCAGCAGCCAAGGCTTGGCGGGGGGCACCTACGAGCAGTACTTC
d_call: -; clone_size: many; j_call: TRBJ2-3; v_call: TRBV30; cdr3_aa: CAWSLAGDTQYF; cdr3_nt: TGTGCCTGGAGTCTCGCCGGAGATACGCAGTATTTT
d_call: TRBD1; clone_size: few; j_call: TRBJ2-7; v_call: TRBV4-1; cdr3_aa: CASSQIQGADEQYF; cdr3_nt: TGCGCCAGCAGCCAAATACAGGGGGCCGACGAGCAGTACTTC
d_call: -; clone_size: -; j_call: TRBJ1-2; v_call: TRBV9; cdr3_aa: CASSVNPGGNYGYTF; cdr3_nt: TGTGCCAGCAGCGTAAACCCGGGGGGAAACTATGGCTACACCTTC
d_call: -; clone_size: many; j_call: TRBJ2-7; v_call: TRBV3-1; cdr3_aa: CASSQEVLREQYF; cdr3_nt: TGTGCCAGCAGCCAAGAAGTACTTCGGGAGCAGTACTTC
d_call: -; clone_size: many; j_call: TRBJ2-3; v_call: TRBV10-1; cdr3_aa: CASSESGGSTDTQYF; cdr3_nt: TGCGCCAGCAGTGAGTCTGGGGGGAGCACAGATACGCAGTATTTT
d_call: TRBD1; clone_size: many; j_call: TRBJ2-7; v_call: TRBV6-1; cdr3_aa: CASRIDRGSYEQYF; cdr3_nt: TGTGCCAGCCGTATAGACAGGGGATCCTACGAGCAGTACTTC
d_call: TRBD2; clone_size: few; j_call: TRBJ2-6; v_call: TRBV29-1; cdr3_aa: CSVGAGGAGANVLTF; cdr3_nt: TGCAGCGTTGGGGCGGGGGGGGCTGGGGCCAACGTCCTGACTTTC
d_call: TRBD1; clone_size: -; j_call: TRBJ2-1; v_call: TRBV12-3/TRBV12-4; cdr3_aa: CASSEVGQGADEQFF; cdr3_nt: TGTGCCAGCAGTGAAGTGGGACAGGGGGCGGATGAGCAGTTCTTC
d_call: -; clone_size: many; j_call: TRBJ2-7; v_call: TRBV20-1; cdr3_aa: CSARDVVLVYEQYF; cdr3_nt: TGCAGTGCTAGAGATGTCGTACTAGTTTACGAGCAGTACTTC
d_call: -; clone_size: many; j_call: TRBJ2-7; v_call: TRBV3-1; cdr3_aa: CASSHGVVSEQYF; cdr3_nt: TGTGCCAGCAGCCACGGGGTCGTGAGCGAGCAGTACTTC
d_call: -; clone_size: few; j_call: TRBJ2-6; v_call: TRBV7-2; cdr3_aa: CASSRRPTGRGVGANVLTF; cdr3_nt: TGTGCCAGCAGCCGCCGCCCTACGGGCAGGGGGGTTGGGGCCAACGTCCTGACTTTC
d_call: -; clone_size: many; j_call: TRBJ2-7; v_call: TRBV6-1; cdr3_aa: CASKTGVGSYEQYF; cdr3_nt: TGTGCCAGCAAAACAGGCGTGGGGTCCTACGAGCAGTACTTC
d_call: -; clone_size: many; j_call: TRBJ1-5; v_call: TRBV28; cdr3_aa: CASSAGSQPQHF; cdr3_nt: TGTGCCAGCAGCGCAGGGAGCCAGCCCCAGCATTTT
d_call: -; clone_size: many; j_call: TRBJ1-5; v_call: TRBV6-1; cdr3_aa: CASTGGFRDQPQHF; cdr3_nt: TGTGCCAGCACCGGGGGTTTTCGTGATCAGCCCCAGCATTTT
d_call: -; clone_size: many; j_call: TRBJ1-1; v_call: TRBV7-9; cdr3_aa: CASSLDSGSTEAFF; cdr3_nt: TGTGCCAGCAGCTTAGACTCCGGGAGCACTGAAGCTTTCTTT
d_call: -; clone_size: -; j_call: TRBJ2-5; v_call: TRBV6-1; cdr3_aa: CASSEGPPSGETQYF; cdr3_nt: TGTGCCAGCAGTGAAGGGCCCCCAAGCGGTGAGACCCAGTACTTC
d_call: TRBD2; clone_size: -; j_call: TRBJ2-1; v_call: TRBV5-1; cdr3_aa: CASSLPGLAISSYNEQFF; cdr3_nt: TGCGCCAGCAGCCTCCCGGGACTAGCGATAAGCTCCTACAATGAGCAGTTCTTC
d_call: -; clone_size: many; j_call: TRBJ2-1; v_call: TRBV12-3/TRBV12-4; cdr3_aa: CASSPLGPFIGNEQFF; cdr3_nt: TGTGCCAGCAGTCCCCTAGGACCATTTATCGGCAATGAGCAGTTCTTC
d_call: -; clone_size: many; j_call: TRBJ2-3; v_call: TRBV25-1; cdr3_aa: CASRLASTDTQYF; cdr3_nt: TGTGCCAGCAGACTAGCTAGCACAGATACGCAGTATTTT
d_call: TRBD1; clone_size: -; j_call: TRBJ1-2; v_call: TRBV29-1; cdr3_aa: CSVVLGTVYGYTF; cdr3_nt: TGCAGCGTTGTCCTCGGGACAGTCTATGGCTACACCTTC
d_call: -; clone_size: many; j_call: TRBJ1-2; v_call: TRBV7-6; cdr3_aa: CASSLVASDTAGNYGYTF; cdr3_nt: TGTGCCAGCAGCTTAGTGGCCTCGGACACCGCAGGGAACTATGGCTACACCTTC
d_call: -; clone_size: few; j_call: TRBJ1-1; v_call: TRBV6-1; cdr3_aa: CASSPTIRGSTEAFF; cdr3_nt: TGTGCCAGCAGCCCTACTATTCGAGGGTCCACTGAAGCTTTCTTT
d_call: TRBD1; clone_size: few; j_call: TRBJ2-7; v_call: TRBV4-2; cdr3_aa: CASSQDGSGTGAYEQYF; cdr3_nt: TGTGCCAGCAGCCAAGATGGTTCCGGGACAGGGGCTTACGAGCAGTACTTC
d_call: -; clone_size: many; j_call: TRBJ2-7; v_call: TRBV5-1; cdr3_aa: CASSLGTPLSYEQYF; cdr3_nt: TGCGCCAGCAGCCTAGGGACACCCTTGTCGTACGAGCAGTACTTC
d_call: TRBD2; clone_size: many; j_call: TRBJ2-7; v_call: TRBV20-1; cdr3_aa: CSAASLAGAGEQYF; cdr3_nt: TGCAGTGCTGCTTCGCTAGCGGGGGCCGGCGAGCAGTACTTC